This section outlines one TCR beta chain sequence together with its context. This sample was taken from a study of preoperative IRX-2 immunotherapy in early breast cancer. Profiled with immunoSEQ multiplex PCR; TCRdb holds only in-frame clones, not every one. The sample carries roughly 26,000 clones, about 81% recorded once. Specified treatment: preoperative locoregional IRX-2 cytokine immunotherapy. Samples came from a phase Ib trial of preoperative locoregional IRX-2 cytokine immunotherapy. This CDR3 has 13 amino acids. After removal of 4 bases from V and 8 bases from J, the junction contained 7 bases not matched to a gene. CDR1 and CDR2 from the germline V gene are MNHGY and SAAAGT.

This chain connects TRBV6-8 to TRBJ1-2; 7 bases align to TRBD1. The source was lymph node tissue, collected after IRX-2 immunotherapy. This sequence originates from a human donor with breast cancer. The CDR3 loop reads CASSWTGREGYTF. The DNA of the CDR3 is TGTGCCAGCAGTTGGACAGGAAGAGAGGGCTACACCTTC.